These T cell receptor beta chains were read from a single sample in a study of cytomegalovirus exposure and HLA in healthy donors. The table came from immunoSEQ multiplex PCR; TCRdb's copy has only in-frame clones and leaves some out. This table has around 220,000 clones, roughly 84% appearing once. The sample consisted of PBMCs. The receptor source for this set is a woman in her 30s in good health and CMV-seropositive. Each CDR3 is given with its conserved first and last residue. A D gene is named only where the DNA matches it firmly. The size entry is marked missing in some rows and otherwise reads once, few, many or a size class.

clone size | D gene | J gene | V gene | CDR3 protein | CDR3 DNA
. | . | TRBJ2-1 | TRBV30 | CAWSVRGTLFYNEQFF | TGTGCCTGGAGTGTACGCGGGACCCTTTTCTACAATGAGCAGTTCTTC
. | TRBD1 | TRBJ2-3 | TRBV30 | CAWSVPGQGTDTQYF | TGTGCCTGGAGTGTACCGGGACAGGGTACAGATACGCAGTATTTT
. | . | TRBJ2-7 | TRBV29-1 | CSVRDEHYEQYF | TGCAGCGTTCGGGACGAACACTACGAGCAGTACTTC
. | . | TRBJ2-7 | TRBV2 | CASSDLGAGEQYF | TGTGCCAGCAGTGACCTGGGGGCGGGGGAGCAGTACTTC
few | . | TRBJ1-2 | TRBV11-2 | CASSLALNSLYGYTF | TGTGCCAGCAGCTTAGCCCTGAACAGCCTCTATGGCTACACCTTC
. | . | TRBJ2-7 | TRBV10-1 | CASSEASSGYEQYF | TGCGCCAGCAGTGAGGCATCTTCAGGGTACGAGCAGTACTTC
. | . | TRBJ2-3 | TRBV2 | CASPPGTSGIEGTQYF | TGTGCCAGCCCACCCGGGACCAGTGGAATCGAGGGTACGCAGTATTTT
. | . | TRBJ2-7 | TRBV5-1 | CASSPTSSRTYEQYF | TGCGCCAGCAGCCCGACTAGTTCTCGTACTTACGAGCAGTACTTC
. | TRBD2 | TRBJ2-2 | TRBV19 | CASSIKTSSDSNTGELFF | TGTGCCAGTAGTATTAAGACTAGCAGCGATTCGAACACCGGGGAGCTGTTTTTT
many | . | TRBJ1-3 | TRBV15 | CATSRDSGNTIYF | TGTGCCACCAGCAGAGATTCTGGAAACACCATATATTTT
. | TRBD2 | TRBJ2-2 | TRBV7-9 | CASSQTGTSVPGELFF | TGTGCCAGCAGTCAAACCGGGACTAGTGTCCCTGGGGAGCTGTTTTTT
. | TRBD1 | TRBJ2-3 | TRBV6-1 | CASSDITGVSDTQYF | TGTGCCAGCAGTGACATAACAGGGGTATCGGATACGCAGTATTTT
. | . | TRBJ1-2 | TRBV5-1 | CASSLNGGGYTF | TGCGCCAGCAGCTTGAACGGGGGTGGCTACACCTTC
. | . | TRBJ1-1 | TRBV5-1 | CASSLGEGGVTEAFF | TGCGCCAGCAGCTTGGGGGAGGGTGGAGTCACTGAAGCTTTCTTT
. | . | TRBJ2-2 | TRBV6-5 | CASGFLVSASGELFF | TGTGCCAGCGGATTCCTTGTATCCGCGAGCGGGGAGCTGTTTTTT
. | . | TRBJ1-1 | TRBV11-3 | CASSSALFGDLNTEAFF | TGTGCCAGCAGCTCAGCCCTCTTTGGGGATTTGAACACTGAAGCTTTCTTT
. | . | TRBJ2-7 | TRBV13 | CASSPKLAYEQYF | TGTGCCAGCAGCCCTAAATTGGCCTACGAGCAGTACTTC
. | . | TRBJ2-7 | TRBV19 | CASSSGDEQYF | TGTGCCAGTAGCTCGGGTGACGAGCAGTACTTC
. | . | TRBJ2-2 | TRBV2 | CASSEGRNTGELFF | TGTGCCAGCAGTGAAGGAAGAAACACCGGGGAGCTGTTTTTT
once | TRBD1 | TRBJ1-1 | TRBV2 | CASSDRTGGADTEAFF | TGTGCCAGCAGTGACAGGACAGGGGGTGCGGACACTGAAGCTTTCTTT
. | . | TRBJ1-1 | TRBV2 | CASSRGGEAFF | TGTGCCAGCAGTAGGGGTGGTGAAGCTTTCTTT
. | . | TRBJ2-7 | TRBV5-4 | CASSLVSTAEQYF | TGTGCCAGCAGCTTGGTTTCAACCGCCGAGCAGTACTTC
. | . | TRBJ2-1 | TRBV4-2 | CASSQDGSGPYNEQFF | TGTGCCAGCAGCCAAGACGGGTCGGGACCATACAATGAGCAGTTCTTC
. | TRBD1 | TRBJ1-2 | TRBV7-3 | CASSLTPGQGGGYTF | TGTGCCAGCAGCTTAACTCCGGGACAGGGTGGTGGCTACACCTTC
many | TRBD1 | TRBJ2-2 | TRBV6-4 | CASSGDSNTGELFF | TGTGCCAGCAGTGGGGACAGTAACACCGGGGAGCTGTTTTTT
once | . | TRBJ2-7 | TRBV11-2 | CASSATGGSYEQYF | TGTGCCAGCAGTGCAACGGGTGGCTCCTACGAGCAGTACTTC
. | TRBD1 | TRBJ2-2 | TRBV30 | CAWRGTGNTGELFF | TGTGCCTGGAGAGGGACAGGGAACACCGGGGAGCTGTTTTTT
few | . | TRBJ2-6 | TRBV9 | CASSWGSGANVLTF | TGTGCCAGCAGCTGGGGCTCTGGGGCCAACGTCCTGACTTTC
. | . | TRBJ1-3 | TRBV4-3 | CASSQISASGNTIYF | TGCGCCAGCAGCCAAATTAGTGCCTCTGGAAACACCATATATTTT
once | . | TRBJ2-1 | TRBV7-8 | CASSPTLAGPYNEQFF | TGTGCCAGCAGCCCGACCCTGGCGGGTCCCTACAATGAGCAGTTCTTC
few | TRBD1 | TRBJ2-1 | TRBV18 | CASSPFDRGSAGEQFF | TGTGCCAGCTCACCGTTCGACAGGGGGTCCGCTGGTGAGCAGTTCTTC
. | . | TRBJ1-2 | TRBV28 | CASSLAPIRGSDYGYTF | TGTGCCAGCAGTTTAGCCCCCATACGGGGGAGTGACTATGGCTACACCTTC
once | TRBD2 | TRBJ2-1 | TRBV30 | CAWTPSSGPYNEQFF | TGTGCCTGGACCCCGTCTAGCGGACCATACAATGAGCAGTTCTTC
. | . | TRBJ2-2 | TRBV6-5 | CASSYRSPPLTGELFF | TGTGCCAGCAGTTACAGGAGCCCCCCTCTCACCGGGGAGCTGTTTTTT
few | . | TRBJ2-2 | TRBV7-9 | CASSLRQDTGELFF | TGTGCCAGCAGCTTACGACAAGACACCGGGGAGCTGTTTTTT
. | . | TRBJ1-2 | TRBV15 | CATSRDLLATVNRGYTF | TGTGCCACCAGCAGAGATCTATTGGCGACAGTAAATAGGGGCTACACCTTC
. | TRBD2 | TRBJ2-1 | TRBV18 | CASSPGGTSGRSYNEQFF | TGTGCCAGCTCACCGGGAGGGACTAGCGGGAGATCCTACAATGAGCAGTTCTTC
. | TRBD1 | TRBJ1-3 | TRBV29-1 | CSVRGQGAGNTIYF | TGCAGCGTGAGGGGACAGGGGGCTGGAAACACCATATATTTT
. | TRBD2 | TRBJ2-5 | TRBV2 | CASSREGLGTQYF | TGTGCCAGCTCTAGGGAGGGCCTGGGGACCCAGTACTTC
once | . | TRBJ2-5 | TRBV4-1 | CASSQGTGEETQYF | TGCGCCAGCAGCCAAGGAACGGGGGAAGAGACCCAGTACTTC
. | . | TRBJ2-7 | TRBV6-1 | CASSQGGPGGYEQYF | TGTGCCAGCAGTCAAGGGGGTCCCGGGGGTTACGAGCAGTACTTC
. | . | TRBJ2-7 | TRBV18 | CASSPPSQDSYEQYF | TGTGCCAGCTCACCACCGTCTCAGGACTCCTACGAGCAGTACTTC
. | TRBD1 | TRBJ2-7 | TRBV6-5 | CASSIQGAPYEQYF | TGTGCCAGCAGTATACAGGGGGCCCCCTACGAGCAGTACTTC
. | . | TRBJ1-2 | TRBV7-9 | CASSLPAMGGRYGYTF | TGTGCCAGCAGCCTGCCCGCAATGGGAGGACGCTATGGCTACACCTTC